This T cell receptor (beta chain) appears in the sequencing data of a study of cytomegalovirus exposure and HLA in healthy donors. For the study at large: In a previous analysis, nearly 120 million unique TCR beta sequences were found from 150 million to 200 million T cells.

Overall study results and limits: For most TCR beta V segments, an earlier analysis put the productive rate at about 87% or about 30% of the time. Reports state that TCR beta sequences accurately predicted most subjects' HLA-A and HLA-B alleles.

Germline loops: CDR1 SGDLS, CDR2 YYNGEE. The CDR3 consists of 15 residues. V lost 0 bases and J 11 bases, leaving 15 bases between the germline ends. With 60 Vbeta and 13 Jbeta primers, the PCR was carried out. Data came from immunoSEQ multiplex PCR; TCRdb stores just in-frame clones and leaves some out. The sample lists approximately 140,000 clones; roughly 77% were seen once. With regard to this clone: Antigen unknown.

J is TRBJ1-6 and V is TRBV9; tentatively, D is TRBD1 (5 bases). The source is a female donor in good health and CMV-seronegative. The sample was PBMCs. CDR3 sequence (DNA): TGTGCCAGCAGCGTAGGTGGCCCGGGGGAGACACCCCTCCACTTT. As protein: CASSVGGPGETPLHF.